These T cell receptor beta chains were read from a single sample in a study of blood T cells in healthy people across ages. TCRdb used MiXCR to reprocess the 5' RACE reads, holding one entry per CDR3 protein. This table holds 1 million or so distinct CDR3 sequences, 45% found once. Sequenced sample: blood. These receptor sequences come from a woman aged 55-69 years in good health. Each CDR3 is given with its conserved first and last residue. D genes are given only for firm matches. Clone size appears in some rows only: once, few, many, or a class for an expanded clone.

D,V,size,J,CDR3,DNA
TRBD2,TRBV12-3/TRBV12-4,.,TRBJ2-3,CASSPLAGGPGTQYF,TGTGCCAGCAGTCCCCTAGCGGGAGGGCCTGGTACGCAGTATTTT
TRBD2,TRBV20-1,.,TRBJ2-3,CSAPNERGRTDTQYF,TGCAGTGCTCCGAATGAGCGGGGCCGCACAGATACGCAGTATTTT
TRBD2,TRBV7-9,few,TRBJ2-7,CASSSPTSRTSGIGEQYF,TGTGCCAGCAGCTCCCCGACGTCTCGGACTAGCGGGATCGGCGAGCAGTACTTC
TRBD2,TRBV2,few,TRBJ2-1,CASSEELAGGEQFF,TGTGCCAGCAGTGAAGAACTAGCGGGAGGTGAGCAGTTCTTC
TRBD2,TRBV29-1,few,TRBJ2-5,CSVDLLAGGPGETQYF,TGCAGCGTTGACCTCCTAGCGGGAGGGCCGGGAGAGACCCAGTACTTC
.,TRBV5-1,few,TRBJ2-2,CASSLTGPGELFF,TGCGCCAGCAGCCTGACAGGTCCCGGGGAGCTGTTTTTT
TRBD1,TRBV5-1,.,TRBJ2-1,CASSFGQGAEQFF,TGCGCCAGCAGCTTTGGACAGGGCGCTGAGCAGTTCTTC
.,TRBV20-1,few,TRBJ1-2,CSARNTNYGYTF,TGCAGTGCTAGAAACACCAACTATGGCTACACCTTC
.,TRBV9,.,TRBJ2-1,CASSVQTGGLRDEQFF,TGTGCCAGCAGCGTACAAACTGGGGGGCTAAGGGATGAGCAGTTCTTC
TRBD1,TRBV7-8,.,TRBJ1-1,CASSHYPWTGGVAFF,TGTGCCAGCAGCCATTACCCTTGGACAGGGGGTGTAGCTTTCTTT
.,TRBV10-3,.,TRBJ2-5,CAISEVPAAQYF,TGTGCCATCAGTGAGGTGCCCGCGGCCCAGTACTTC
.,TRBV15,.,TRBJ1-6,CATSQESAGIDSPLHF,TGTGCCACCAGCCAGGAGTCCGCGGGGATTGATTCACCCCTCCACTTT
.,TRBV6-1,.,TRBJ2-1,CASSEASGARTQFF,TGTGCCAGCAGTGAAGCGTCCGGGGCGCGGACCCAGTTCTTC
.,TRBV6-5,once,TRBJ2-7,CASSYGTTGVYEQYF,TGTGCCAGCAGTTACGGGACCACGGGGGTCTACGAGCAGTACTTC
TRBD2,TRBV3-1,.,TRBJ2-1,CASSQEIGTIDNEQFF,TGTGCCAGCAGCCAAGAAATCGGGACTATTGACAATGAGCAGTTCTTC
TRBD2,TRBV13,.,TRBJ2-7,CASSSGPSGGYNEQYF,TGTGCCAGCAGCTCCGGCCCCAGCGGGGGGTACAATGAGCAGTACTTC
.,TRBV6-6,.,TRBJ2-5,CASTYKNQETQYF,TGTGCCAGCACCTATAAAAACCAAGAGACCCAGTACTTC
.,TRBV20-1,.,TRBJ1-4,CSARDRSTNEKLFF,TGCAGTGCTAGAGACAGGTCCACTAATGAAAAACTGTTTTTT
.,TRBV25-1,few,TRBJ2-1,CASSPSSGHGYNEQFF,TGTGCCAGCAGTCCATCCTCGGGACACGGTTACAATGAGCAGTTCTTC
TRBD2,TRBV28,.,TRBJ2-7,CAGSLSSGSAYEQYF,TGTGCCGGCAGTTTGTCTAGCGGGAGCGCCTACGAGCAGTACTTC
.,TRBV12-3/TRBV12-4,.,TRBJ2-7,CASRPQTPYEQYF,TGTGCCAGCAGACCACAGACTCCCTACGAGCAGTACTTC
TRBD1,TRBV4-1,.,TRBJ2-7,CASSARDRDYEQYF,TGCGCCAGCAGCGCCAGGGACAGAGACTACGAGCAGTACTTC
TRBD1,TRBV30,once,TRBJ1-2,CAGQGADGYTF,TGTGCCGGCCAGGGGGCAGATGGCTACACCTTC
.,TRBV28,.,TRBJ2-7,CASSSLFGEQYF,TGTGCCAGCAGTTCCTTATTCGGTGAGCAGTACTTC
TRBD2,TRBV6-5,.,TRBJ2-7,CASSLSSGSPSYEQYF,TGTGCCAGCAGTCTATCTAGCGGGAGTCCTTCCTACGAGCAGTACTTC
.,TRBV27,.,TRBJ2-7,CASSLAQGPYEQYF,TGTGCCAGCAGTTTGGCGCAGGGACCCTACGAGCAGTACTTC
.,TRBV7-9,few,TRBJ1-2,CASSRTGSRGYTF,TGTGCCAGCAGCAGAACAGGGTCGCGCGGCTACACCTTC
.,TRBV6-1,.,TRBJ2-7,CASRKGLSEQYF,TGTGCCAGCAGGAAAGGACTCTCCGAGCAGTACTTC
.,TRBV25-1,few,TRBJ1-2,CASSASGFYGYTF,TGTGCCAGCAGTGCCTCAGGGTTCTATGGCTACACCTTC
TRBD2,TRBV11-3,.,TRBJ2-5,CASSTRTSGGQETQYF,TGTGCCAGCAGCACCCGGACTAGCGGGGGCCAAGAGACCCAGTACTTC
.,TRBV28,few,TRBJ2-5,CASSSGGWETQYF,TGTGCCAGCAGTTCCGGGGGCTGGGAGACCCAGTACTTC
.,TRBV20-1,few,TRBJ2-7,CSARDEGRISYEQYF,TGCAGTGCTAGAGATGAGGGCAGAATCTCCTACGAGCAGTACTTC
TRBD2,TRBV25-1,.,TRBJ2-1,CASSFRMAGANEQFF,TGTGCCAGCAGTTTTCGGATGGCGGGAGCTAATGAGCAGTTCTTC
.,TRBV7-3,once,TRBJ2-3,CASSATEYSADTQYF,TGTGCCAGCAGCGCAACAGAATACTCCGCAGATACGCAGTATTTT
.,TRBV20-1,.,TRBJ2-1,CSASLLLRDNNEQFF,TGCAGTGCTAGTCTACTATTACGGGACAACAATGAGCAGTTCTTC
TRBD2,TRBV2,few,TRBJ2-3,CASSEGVGTSGTDTQYF,TGTGCCAGCAGCGAAGGGGTAGGGACTAGCGGAACAGATACGCAGTATTTT
.,TRBV6-9,few,TRBJ1-2,CASSYKIVLADGYTF,TGTGCCAGCAGTTATAAGATAGTTCTTGCGGATGGCTACACCTTC
.,TRBV6-5,.,TRBJ2-7,CASRRKPGPPYEQYF,TGTGCCAGCAGAAGAAAGCCGGGCCCTCCCTACGAGCAGTACTTC
.,TRBV29-1,.,TRBJ2-3,CSVRFLVADTQYF,TGCAGCGTTCGGTTTCTGGTGGCGGATACGCAGTATTTT